The clone carrying this TCR beta chain was seen only once. Its antigen is unidentified. A much larger clone differs by one base, so this may be a read error. This entry belongs to a study of glioma-infiltrating T cells. Using RNA template, CDR3s of TCR alpha and beta were amplified with iRepertoire arm-PCR. TCRdb re-derived calls from the multiplex PCR reads in MiXCR, one entry per CDR3 protein. The data show some 100,000 distinct CDR3 sequences, around 25% seen once. Whole-study results and caveats: Non-neoplastic patients had below-expected tissue-blood divergence, while all gliomas exceeded expectation.

Germline lookup yields CDR1 KGHSH and CDR2 LQKENI. The CDR3 spans 14 residues. The specimen sequenced was glioma tissue, nonneoplastic brain tissue, or PBMCs (not recorded which). The chain recombines TRBV18 with TRBJ2-1, with 9 bases fitting TRBD2. The sequence was obtained from a human donor with low-grade glioma or glioblastoma, undergoing nonglioma brain surgery, or in good health (not recorded which). DNA of the CDR3: TGTGCCAGCTCACCACCCCTAGCGGGGTCTGAGCAGTTGTTC. The encoded protein is CASSPPLAGSEQLF.